The 21 T cell receptor beta chains given below trace back to one sample, sequenced in a study of shared clonotypes between healthy human individuals. Profiling relied on immunoSEQ multiplex PCR, and the TCRdb table lists in-frame clones only, not all of them. The repertoire holds under 550,000 clones, with 96% as singletons. The sequenced material came from naive CD4+ T cells sorted from blood. Subset reported: CD45RA+ positively selected. Every receptor here comes from a woman in her 30s in good health.

This sequence joins TRBV4-2 and TRBJ1-2; D not certain. The germline V and J ends were trimmed by 5 bases and 0 bases, with 7 bases remaining between them. This CDR3 has 13 residues. Germline values: CDR1 LGHNA, CDR2 YNFKEQ. The CDR3 region is CASSSAANYGYTF. The CDR3 bases are TGTGCCAGCAGCTCGGCAGCTAACTATGGCTACACCTTC.

The chain carries TRBV27 and TRBJ1-5; TRBD1 might be the D (5 bases). The V gene's germline CDR1 is MNHEY and CDR2 SMNVEV (reference sequence). Trimming stripped 6 bases from V and 6 bases from J, with 12 bases between. The CDR3 covers 13 residues. The CDR3 bases are TGTGCCAGCAGAAGGCAGGGAAGTCAGCCCCAGCATTTT. It yields the protein CASRRQGSQPQHF.

This chain joins TRBV6-1 and TRBJ2-7; maybe TRBD1 (7 bases). Trimming removed 8 bases at V and 5 bases at J, with 22 bases between. Germline V gives CDR1 MNHNS, CDR2 SASEGT. The CDR3 is made up of 15 amino acids. This CDR3 is CASGPPTGRFHEQYF. The DNA for the CDR3 is TGTGCCAGCGGACCACCGACAGGGAGGTTTCACGAGCAGTACTTC.

This clone was observed a single time. V and J are TRBV2 and TRBJ1-2, with D unclear. Germline CDR1 and CDR2: SNHLY and FYNNEI. V was cut by 2 bases and J by 10 bases, with 11 bases left in between. The CDR3 spans 12 residues. Here the CDR3 reads CASSELGTAYTF. CDR3 DNA: TGTGCCAGCAGTGAATTGGGAACAGCCTACACCTTC. Filled out from reference TRBV2 and TRBJ1-2, the complete variable domain reads EPEVTQTPSHQVTQMGQEVILRCVPISNHLYFYWYRQILGQKVEFLVSFYNNEISEKSEIFDDQFSVERPDGSNFTLKIRSTKLEDSAMYFCASSELGTAYTFGSGTRLTVV.

V and J are TRBV29-1 and TRBJ1-2; D remains unclear. Germline V CDR1 and CDR2: SQVTM, ANQGSEA. CDR3 length: 9 residues. The ends were cut back, 7 bases at V and 8 bases at J, with 8 bases in the middle. This CDR3 is CSEGGGYTF. For the CDR3, the DNA is TGCAGCGAGGGAGGCGGCTACACCTTC.

This CDR3 is CASSNEEGDGGEQFF. Written as DNA, the CDR3 is TGTGCCAGCAGCAACGAGGAGGGGGATGGGGGTGAGCAGTTCTTC. The V call is TRBV21-1, the J call TRBJ2-1. TRBV21-1 is classified as a pseudogene. CDR3 length equals 15 residues.

The chain is built from TRBV27 and TRBJ1-1; 11 bases map to TRBD1. Losses at the gene ends were 7 bases for V and 1 base for J; bases not matched to a gene: 14. This CDR3 has 18 residues. Per the germline V gene, CDR1 is MNHEY and CDR2 is SMNVEV (reference sequence). DNA for the CDR3: TGTGCCAGCATCCTCCAGGGGGGACAGGGGGAGTGGAACACTGAAGCTTTCTTT. It codes for CASILQGGQGEWNTEAFF.

The chain links TRBV11-2 to TRBJ2-1; TRBD2 matches 9 bases. V gave up 1 base and J gave up 3 bases; unmatched junction bases: 7. Germline V gene data show CDR1 as SGHAT and CDR2 as FQNNGV. The CDR3 consists of 17 residues. This chain's CDR3 is CASSLALSGSVYNEQFF. CDR3 nucleotide sequence: TGTGCCAGCAGCTTAGCCCTTAGCGGGAGTGTCTACAATGAGCAGTTCTTC.

V and J are TRBV11-2 and TRBJ1-1; 10 bases are a match to TRBD1. There are 14 residues in the CDR3. J gave up 11 bases and V 5 bases, and 11 bases lay outside the gene matches. CDR1 and CDR2 from the germline V gene are SGHAT and FQNNGV. The CDR3 reads CASSQDRTGGRAFF. CDR3 DNA sequence: TGTGCCAGCAGCCAAGACAGGACAGGGGGTAGGGCTTTCTTT.

This chain joins TRBV25-1 and TRBJ1-1; 7 positions agree with TRBD1. J was trimmed by 1 base and V by 7 bases; bases with no gene match: 6. From germline, CDR1 is MGHDK and CDR2 SYGVNS. The CDR3 sequence is 14 residues long. For the CDR3, the DNA is TGTGCCAGCACCTCCGGGACAGCGAACACTGAAGCTTTCTTT. This gives the protein CASTSGTANTEAFF.

V usage is TRBV28 and J usage is TRBJ2-2, with D perhaps assigned TRBD1 or TRBD2 (5 bases each). Per germline, CDR1 MDHEN and CDR2 SYDVKM. The V gene lost 7 bases and the J gene lost 6 bases, with 18 bases spanning the gap. This CDR3 has 15 residues. Here the CDR3 DNA reads TGTGCCAGCATTACGGGACGCAGGCCGCCCGGGGAGCTGTTTTTT. It translates to CASITGRRPPGELFF.

This sequence joins TRBV27 and TRBJ2-7; no clear D gene. V was pared by 5 bases and J by 0 bases, with 14 bases between. The V gene's germline CDR1 is MNHEY and CDR2 SMNVEV (reference sequence). The CDR3 loop spans 15 amino acids. CDR3 sequence: CASSLPSDGSYEQYF. The CDR3 DNA is TGTGCCAGCAGTCTGCCGTCAGACGGCTCCTACGAGCAGTACTTC.

This rearrangement joins TRBV5-6 to TRBJ2-4; 7 bases fit TRBD1. V lost 4 bases, J lost 0 bases, and 16 bases stayed unmatched. The CDR3 is 19 amino acids. The germline CDR1 and CDR2 sequences are SGHDT and YYEEEE. CDR3 region: CASSAEGQRSPLAKNIQYF. In DNA form, the CDR3 reads TGTGCCAGCAGCGCCGAGGGACAGAGAAGTCCACTAGCCAAAAACATTCAGTACTTC.

The gene calls are TRBV19 and TRBJ2-5; D is possibly TRBD1 or TRBD2 (6 bases each). The J call may not be correct, given that the DNA end is closer to TRBJ2-7. Per the germline V gene, CDR1 is LNHDA and CDR2 is SQIVND (reference sequence). The length of the CDR3 is 15 residues. CDR3 bases: TGTGCCAGTAGTCCTCGCGGGACACCGTCCTACGAGCAGTACTTC. Translation gives CASSPRGTPSYEQYF.

This chain connects TRBV11-1 to TRBJ1-1; 10 bases are shared with TRBD1. V dropped 6 bases and J dropped 6; count of bases not matched to a gene: 13. Germline values: CDR1 SGHAT, CDR2 FQDESV (reference sequence). The CDR3 spans 16 residues. The CDR3 DNA reads TGTGCCAGCAGTAGCCGGGACAGGGGAAGGCACCCTGAAGCTTTCTTT. Amino acid sequence: CASSSRDRGRHPEAFF.

This clone was seen only once. The genes are TRBV6-1 and TRBJ2-1; 10 bases map to TRBD2. Looked up from germline, CDR1 is MNHNS and CDR2 is SASEGT. Trimming at V came to 4 bases and at J to 7 bases, leaving 10 bases not matched to a gene. The CDR3 is 16 residues long. The CDR3 loop is CASSAAGLARVNEQFF. CDR3 nucleotide sequence: TGTGCCAGCAGTGCCGCGGGACTAGCGAGAGTGAATGAGCAGTTCTTC.

CDR3 coding DNA: TGTGCCAGCTCAAAAGCGCTAGCGGGAGGCTACAATGAGCAGTTCTTC. It is translated as CASSKALAGGYNEQFF. The chain employs TRBV18 and TRBJ2-1; 11 bases align to TRBD2. V lost 5 bases and J lost 3; bases outside the gene matches: 6. This CDR3 contains 16 residues. The germline gives CDR1 KGHSH, CDR2 LQKENI.

The V and J genes are TRBV2 and TRBJ1-5; no definite D call. The CDR3 spans 17 residues. Trimming took off 4 bases at V and 2 bases at J, with 18 bases between the two ends. Germline loops: CDR1 SNHLY, CDR2 FYNNEI. The CDR3 loop is CASSGGAGFGGNQPQHF. The CDR3 DNA sequence: TGTGCCAGCAGTGGAGGAGCCGGCTTCGGGGGCAATCAGCCCCAGCATTTT.

The chain uses TRBV27 and TRBJ2-5, with D perhaps matching TRBD2 (6 bases). CDR1 and CDR2 from the germline V gene are MNHEY and SMNVEV (reference sequence). There are 14 residues in the CDR3. The V gene lost 5 bases and the J gene lost 6 bases, with 16 bases spanning the gap. For the CDR3, the DNA is TGTGCCAGCAGTCCCGGAGGGGTTGGGAAGACCCAGTACTTC. Protein sequence: CASSPGGVGKTQYF.

The V call is TRBV30, the J call TRBJ2-7, with D maybe TRBD1 (5 bases). The CDR3 has 14 residues. Germline V lookup: CDR1 GTSNPN, CDR2 SVGIG (reference sequence). The V end was cut by 0 bases, the J end by 2 bases, with 11 bases between. The DNA of the CDR3 is TGTGCCTGGAGTGTAGGGGAACACGCCTACGAGCAGTACTTC. Protein product: CAWSVGEHAYEQYF.

Only one count was recorded for this clone. The V call is TRBV10-1, the J call TRBJ2-2, with unresolved D. Trimming cost V 5 bases and J 4 bases, with 8 bases left between them. Per germline, CDR1 WNHNN and CDR2 SYGVQD (reference sequence). CDR3 length: 13 residues. CDR3 coding DNA: TGCGCCAGCAGTAAACAGAGCACCGGGGAGCTGTTTTTT. Its translation is CASSKQSTGELFF.